This TCR beta chain comes out of a study of blood T cell repertoires in COVID-19. Study context: Acute and convalescent COVID-19 samples came from the United States, Italy and Spain. PBMCs, B-cell-depleted T cells, or T cells were the source of the cDNA or gDNA that made up the material.

In the study's own analysis: Estimated nucleated cell counts came from reference gene primer amplification. The table came from immunoSEQ multiplex PCR; TCRdb's copy has only in-frame clones and leaves some out. The V and J calls and clone size are taken from that table; D and trimming were inferred from the DNA. This sample has 140,000 to 150,000 clones, with approximately 80% found just once. V was cut by 2 bases and J by 7 bases, with 11 bases left in between. Looked up from germline, CDR1 is MNHEY and CDR2 is SVGEGT. The CDR3 has 14 amino acids. The source material was peripheral blood. This TCR derives from a woman in her forties or fifties with acute or convalescent COVID-19. J is TRBJ2-2 and V is TRBV6-2 or TRBV6-3; D ambiguous. CDR3 in amino acids: CASSYPNPVGELFF. The DNA for the CDR3 is TGTGCCAGCAGTTACCCTAATCCTGTCGGGGAGCTGTTTTTT.